This is a list of T cell receptor beta chains from one sample in a study of molecular identifiers for immune sequencing clone quantification. TCRdb recomputed calls from the PCR reads with MiXCR, one row per CDR3 protein. The table includes hundreds of thousands of distinct CDR3 sequences, around 20% detected once. Material for sequencing was naive CD8+ T cells from blood, with Jurkat cell RNA spiked in. Receptors originate from a human donor in good health. Some libraries in this study had Jurkat cell RNA spiked in. Each CDR3 is given with its conserved first and last residue. D genes are given only for firm matches. Rows give clone size only sometimes, using once, few, many, or a class for an expanded clone.

V	size	D	J	DNA	CDR3
TRBV20-1	many	-	TRBJ2-7	TGCAGTGCTAGATCCGGGACGGTGGAGTACTTC	CSARSGTVEYF
TRBV20-1	few	TRBD2	TRBJ2-7	TGCAGTGCTAGAGTCCGGGGACTAGCGGGAGGGCCTCTTTCCTACGAGCAGTACTTC	CSARVRGLAGGPLSYEQYF
TRBV5-6	many	-	TRBJ1-4	TGTGCCAGCAGCCCAAAAATCCGGGTTGGAAATGAAAAACTGTTTTTT	CASSPKIRVGNEKLFF
TRBV14	many	-	TRBJ2-7	TGTGCCAGCAGCCCGCCCGGTTATGGGGACGAGCAGTACTTC	CASSPPGYGDEQYF
TRBV27	many	-	TRBJ2-2	TGTGCCAGCAGGACGAGAATAGGGGATCACACCGGGGAGCTGTTTTTT	CASRTRIGDHTGELFF
TRBV7-9	few	-	TRBJ1-1	TGTGCCAGCAGCTTCGGAGGGCGACATGGAAACACTGAAGCTTTCTTT	CASSFGGRHGNTEAFF
TRBV24-1	many	-	TRBJ2-1	TGTGCCACCAGTGATAATAATGAGCAGTTCTTC	CATSDNNEQFF
TRBV28	many	TRBD2	TRBJ2-7	TGTGCCAGCAGTCCCCCCCGGGAGGGGATGGGCGAGCAGTACTTC	CASSPPREGMGEQYF
TRBV7-2	-	-	TRBJ1-4	TGTGCCAGCAGCTTCAGTGACAATAATGAAAAACTGTTTTTT	CASSFSDNNEKLFF
TRBV6-2/TRBV6-3	-	TRBD2	TRBJ2-3	TGTGCCAGCAGTTACTCGAGCCGGACTAGCGGGACTCTTACGCAGTATTTT	CASSYSSRTSGTLTQYF
TRBV11-2	many	TRBD1	TRBJ1-1	TGTGCCAGCAGCTCCTACGACAGGGTCACTGAAGCTTTCTTT	CASSSYDRVTEAFF
TRBV19	-	TRBD2	TRBJ2-1	TGTGCCAGTACCGCCATAGCGGGCTCCTACAATGAGCAGTTCTTC	CASTAIAGSYNEQFF
TRBV7-8	many	-	TRBJ2-3	TGTGCCAGCAGCTTACAGCGGTACACAGATACGCAGTATTTT	CASSLQRYTDTQYF
TRBV5-5	many	TRBD2	TRBJ2-3	TGTGCCAGCAGCTCCGGACTAGCGGGACTCACAGATACGCAGTATTTT	CASSSGLAGLTDTQYF
TRBV4-2	many	-	TRBJ2-3	TGTGCCAGCAGCCAGGACTACCTCAGCACAGATACGCAGTATTTT	CASSQDYLSTDTQYF
TRBV2	many	TRBD2	TRBJ2-2	TGTGCCAGCAGTGAATCGGGTGAGATGGGACTAGTGAACACCGGGGAGCTGTTTTTT	CASSESGEMGLVNTGELFF
TRBV4-3	many	-	TRBJ2-2	TGCGCCAGCAGCCCAGCTAGGGGTGCCGGGGAGCTGTTTTTT	CASSPARGAGELFF
TRBV7-2	many	TRBD2	TRBJ2-7	TGTGCCAGCAGCTTACCCGGACTAGCGTCTGAAAAAAGCTCCTACGAGCAGTACTTC	CASSLPGLASEKSSYEQYF
TRBV19	-	-	TRBJ2-7	TGTGCCAGTAGTAGGTCTCCCGTTTACGAGCAGTACTTC	CASSRSPVYEQYF
TRBV6-2/TRBV6-3	many	-	TRBJ1-1	TGTGCCAGCAGGGCGACAGTAGACGCTTTCTTT	CASRATVDAFF
TRBV30	many	-	TRBJ1-1	TGTGCCTGGAACGGACCGCACACTGAAGCTTTCTTT	CAWNGPHTEAFF
TRBV25-1	many	-	TRBJ2-7	TGTGCCAGCAGTGATCCTTACGGAGGGTCTCAGTACTTC	CASSDPYGGSQYF
TRBV6-5	many	-	TRBJ2-7	TGTGCCAGCAGTTTGTCTGGGCAGGGGCTAGTATACGAGCAGTACTTC	CASSLSGQGLVYEQYF
TRBV27	-	TRBD2	TRBJ2-7	TGTGCCAGCACGGGGGGGATCGAGCAGTACTTC	CASTGGIEQYF
TRBV29-1	many	TRBD1	TRBJ1-2	TGCAGCGTTGTTCTGTGGACAGGGGGCGAGGGCTACACCTTC	CSVVLWTGGEGYTF
TRBV27	-	-	TRBJ2-7	TGTGCCAGCAGTTTCTTGGACAAGGCCTACGAGCAGTACTTC	CASSFLDKAYEQYF
TRBV7-9	few	-	TRBJ2-2	TGTGCCAGCAGCTTATCGGACTTTGCCACCGGGGAGCTGTTTTTT	CASSLSDFATGELFF
TRBV7-2	many	-	TRBJ1-1	TGTGCCAGCAGCTTCGGACCTGGGAATGAAGCTTTCTTT	CASSFGPGNEAFF
TRBV6-6	few	-	TRBJ2-1	TGTGCCAGCAGCGTAGGGGTGGGCAATGAGCAGTTCTTC	CASSVGVGNEQFF
TRBV19	-	-	TRBJ2-7	TGTGCCAGTAGTCCTGGGCCCGAGGGCTACGAGCAGTACTTC	CASSPGPEGYEQYF
TRBV5-5	few	TRBD1	TRBJ2-7	TGTGCCAGCAGCGGCCCGACAGGGAACGAGCAGTACTTC	CASSGPTGNEQYF
TRBV9	-	-	TRBJ1-2	TGTGCCAGCAGCGTGGGGGGTAACTATGGCTACACCTTC	CASSVGGNYGYTF
TRBV4-3	many	TRBD1	TRBJ1-2	TGCGCCAGCAGCCAGGACAGGGGAAACGGCTACACCTTC	CASSQDRGNGYTF
TRBV20-1	many	-	TRBJ1-5	TGCAGTGCTAGAGATCAGGCGGGCAGGGGCAATCAGCCCCAGCATTTT	CSARDQAGRGNQPQHF
TRBV5-8	few	-	TRBJ2-7	TGTGCCAGCAGCTTGGATGGGGGCGTCTACGAGCAGTACTTC	CASSLDGGVYEQYF
TRBV12-2	-	-	TRBJ1-6	TGTGCAAGTCGCTTAGAATTATTGGGATCCTATAATTCACCCCTCCACTTT	CASRLELLGSYNSPLHF
TRBV7-6	many	TRBD2	TRBJ2-7	TGTGCCAGCAGCTTAATGGCGGGGGTGACTACGGGGCAGTACTTC	CASSLMAGVTTGQYF
TRBV4-3	-	TRBD1	TRBJ2-2	TGCGCCAGCAGCCCGGGACAGGGGACCGGGGGGCTGTTTTTT	CASSPGQGTGGLFF
TRBV27	many	-	TRBJ1-1	TGTGCCAGCACCCCTTCAGGGACGTACACTGAAGCTTTCTTT	CASTPSGTYTEAFF
TRBV30	few	TRBD2	TRBJ2-3	TGTGCCTGGAGTATACTAGCGGGAGGCACAGATACGCAGTATTTT	CAWSILAGGTDTQYF
TRBV7-9	many	TRBD1	TRBJ2-1	TGTGCCAGCAGCCTCTGGCAGGGGGCCCTATCCTACAATGAGCAGTTCTTC	CASSLWQGALSYNEQFF
TRBV6-2/TRBV6-3	-	TRBD2	TRBJ2-1	TGTGCCAGCACCCTAGAAGAGCGGGAGACCCCGTACAATGAGCAGTTCTTC	CASTLEERETPYNEQFF
TRBV28	many	-	TRBJ2-2	TGTGCCAGCAGTTTCCCGACAGGGAACACCGGGGAGCTGTTTTTT	CASSFPTGNTGELFF
TRBV7-9	few	-	TRBJ2-1	TGTGCCTGTCTGGATATTACAGGGATGAATGAGCAGTTCTTC	CACLDITGMNEQFF
TRBV28	many	-	TRBJ1-1	TGTGCCAGCAGTTTTACGAAGAACACTGAAGCTTTCTTT	CASSFTKNTEAFF
TRBV19	-	-	TRBJ2-6	TGTGCCAGTAGTGACGGGAGTAGGGGGGCCAACGTCCTGACTTTC	CASSDGSRGANVLTF
TRBV29-1	many	-	TRBJ1-3	TGCAGCGTTGAAGGTTTAGGGAGCTCTGGAAACACCATATATTTT	CSVEGLGSSGNTIYF
TRBV6-1	many	-	TRBJ1-5	TGTGCCAGCAGGAGGGGGGCAGGGTCTAGTCTACCCCAGCATTTT	CASRRGAGSSLPQHF
TRBV7-8	many	-	TRBJ1-2	TGTGCCAGCAGCTTAAGAGATGCAGGGTATGGCTACACCTTC	CASSLRDAGYGYTF
TRBV6-2/TRBV6-3	many	-	TRBJ2-1	TGTGCCAGCAGTCTTATGGGCGGTGAGCAGTTCTTC	CASSLMGGEQFF
TRBV13	many	TRBD1	TRBJ1-6	TGTGCCAGCAGCTTATTCGGAACACAGGGGAATAATTCACCCCTCCACTTT	CASSLFGTQGNNSPLHF
TRBV25-1	many	TRBD1	TRBJ1-4	TGTGCCAGCAGTGAGACAGGGGGCGATGAAAAACTGTTTTTT	CASSETGGDEKLFF
TRBV3-1	few	-	TRBJ1-2	TGTGCCAGCAGCCCTGTAGGCCTTAGGACAGACCGAATTTACTATGGCTACACCTTC	CASSPVGLRTDRIYYGYTF
TRBV6-1	many	-	TRBJ2-7	TGTGCCAGCAGTGAAGCCCACAGCCCTAGCTCCTACGAGCAGTACTTC	CASSEAHSPSSYEQYF
TRBV20-1	many	-	TRBJ2-2	TGCAGTGCTAGAGATCCGAGCGGGCTAGACACCGGGGAGCTGTTTTTT	CSARDPSGLDTGELFF
TRBV5-6	many	TRBD1	TRBJ2-7	TGTGCCAGCAGCCCTCGGGACAGGGCGGACGAGCAGTACTTC	CASSPRDRADEQYF
TRBV6-4	few	-	TRBJ2-2	TGTGCCAGCAGTGACTCGTGGGAAGGGGAGCTGTTTTTT	CASSDSWEGELFF